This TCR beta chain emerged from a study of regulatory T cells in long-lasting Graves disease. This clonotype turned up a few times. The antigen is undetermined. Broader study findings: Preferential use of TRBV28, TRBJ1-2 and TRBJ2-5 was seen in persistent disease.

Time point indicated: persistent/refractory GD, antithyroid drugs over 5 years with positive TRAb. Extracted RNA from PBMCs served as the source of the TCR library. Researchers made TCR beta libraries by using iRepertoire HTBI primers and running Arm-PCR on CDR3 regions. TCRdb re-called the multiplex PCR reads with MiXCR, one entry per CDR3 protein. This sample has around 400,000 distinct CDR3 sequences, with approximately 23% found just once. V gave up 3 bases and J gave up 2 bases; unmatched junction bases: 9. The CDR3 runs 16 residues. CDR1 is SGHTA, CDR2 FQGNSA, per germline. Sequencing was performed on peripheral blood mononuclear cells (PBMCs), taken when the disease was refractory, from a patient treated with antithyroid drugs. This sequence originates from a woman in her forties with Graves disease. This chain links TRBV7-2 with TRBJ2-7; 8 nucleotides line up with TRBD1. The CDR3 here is CASSFQLGQGAYEQYF. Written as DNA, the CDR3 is TGTGCCAGCAGCTTCCAGCTCGGACAGGGAGCCTACGAGCAGTACTTC.